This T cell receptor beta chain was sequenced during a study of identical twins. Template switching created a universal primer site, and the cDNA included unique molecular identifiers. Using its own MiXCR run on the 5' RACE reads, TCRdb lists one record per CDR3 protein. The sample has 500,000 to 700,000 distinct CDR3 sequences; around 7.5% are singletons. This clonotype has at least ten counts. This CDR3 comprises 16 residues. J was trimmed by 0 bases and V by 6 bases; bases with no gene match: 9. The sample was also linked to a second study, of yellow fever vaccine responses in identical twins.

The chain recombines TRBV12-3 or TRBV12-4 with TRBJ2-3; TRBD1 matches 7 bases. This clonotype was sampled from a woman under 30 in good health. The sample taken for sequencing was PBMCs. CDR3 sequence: CASSFDRVLSTDTQYF. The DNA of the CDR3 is TGTGCCAGCAGCTTCGACAGGGTCCTTAGCACAGATACGCAGTATTTT.